This T cell receptor beta chain was documented in a study of T cell changes during pregnancy in multiple sclerosis. With 0 bases removed from V and 9 bases from J, the gap between germline ends came to 14 bases. This CDR3 is 14 amino acids long. The germline V gene has CDR1 MNHEY and CDR2 SMNVEV (reference sequence). This table comes from immunoSEQ multiplex PCR, and its TCRdb copy is limited to in-frame clones, with some not included. Of some 140,000 clones listed, about 95% were seen once; the top ten hold 0.44%. V usage is TRBV27 and J usage is TRBJ1-2, with TRBD1 as a possible D gene (6 bases). The sample consisted of peripheral blood, taken after pregnancy. The clonotype originates from a female donor with multiple sclerosis, enrolled in a pregnancy study. In DNA, the CDR3 is TGTGCCAGCAGTTTATCCACAACAGGGCTTAGCTACACCTTC. Its protein product is CASSLSTTGLSYTF.